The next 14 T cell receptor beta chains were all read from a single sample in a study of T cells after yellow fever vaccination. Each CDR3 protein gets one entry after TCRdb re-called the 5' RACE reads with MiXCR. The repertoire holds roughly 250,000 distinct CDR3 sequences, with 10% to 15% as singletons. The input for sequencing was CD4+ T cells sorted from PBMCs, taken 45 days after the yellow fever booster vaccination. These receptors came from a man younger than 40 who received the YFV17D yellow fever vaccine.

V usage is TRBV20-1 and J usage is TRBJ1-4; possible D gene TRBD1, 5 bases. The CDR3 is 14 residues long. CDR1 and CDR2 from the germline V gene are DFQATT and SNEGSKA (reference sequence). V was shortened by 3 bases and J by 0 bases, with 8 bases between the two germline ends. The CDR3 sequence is CSARRGATNEKLFF. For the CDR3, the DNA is TGCAGTGCTAGGAGGGGTGCAACTAATGAAAAACTGTTTTTT.

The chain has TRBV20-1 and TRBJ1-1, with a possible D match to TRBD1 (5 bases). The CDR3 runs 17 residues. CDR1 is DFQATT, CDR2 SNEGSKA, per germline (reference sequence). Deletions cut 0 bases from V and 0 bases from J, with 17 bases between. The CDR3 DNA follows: TGCAGTGCTAGAGATCCGGGGCTGGAGACTATGAACACTGAAGCTTTCTTT. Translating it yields CSARDPGLETMNTEAFF.

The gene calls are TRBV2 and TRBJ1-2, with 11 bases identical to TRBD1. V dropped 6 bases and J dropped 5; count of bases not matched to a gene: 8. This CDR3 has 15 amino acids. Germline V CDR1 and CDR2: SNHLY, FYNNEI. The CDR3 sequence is CASRAGTGGGYGYTF. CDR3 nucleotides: TGTGCCAGCAGGGCCGGGACAGGGGGTGGGTATGGCTACACCTTC. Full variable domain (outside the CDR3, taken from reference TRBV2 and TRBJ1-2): EPEVTQTPSHQVTQMGQEVILRCVPISNHLYFYWYRQILGQKVEFLVSFYNNEISEKSEIFDDQFSVERPDGSNFTLKIRSTKLEDSAMYFCASRAGTGGGYGYTFGSGTRLTVV.

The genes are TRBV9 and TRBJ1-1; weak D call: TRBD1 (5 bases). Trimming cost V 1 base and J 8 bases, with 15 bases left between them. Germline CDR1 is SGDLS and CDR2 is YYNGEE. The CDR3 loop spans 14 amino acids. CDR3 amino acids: CASSVSGPGMEAFF. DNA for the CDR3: TGTGCCAGCAGCGTATCGGGTCCAGGGATGGAAGCTTTCTTT.

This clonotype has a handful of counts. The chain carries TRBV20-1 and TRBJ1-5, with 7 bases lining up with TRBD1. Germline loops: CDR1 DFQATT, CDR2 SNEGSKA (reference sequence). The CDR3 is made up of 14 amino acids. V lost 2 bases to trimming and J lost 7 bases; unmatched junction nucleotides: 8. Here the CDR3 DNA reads TGCAGTGCTAGATGGGGGCAGGGGGTGCAGCCCCAGCATTTT. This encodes CSARWGQGVQPQHF.

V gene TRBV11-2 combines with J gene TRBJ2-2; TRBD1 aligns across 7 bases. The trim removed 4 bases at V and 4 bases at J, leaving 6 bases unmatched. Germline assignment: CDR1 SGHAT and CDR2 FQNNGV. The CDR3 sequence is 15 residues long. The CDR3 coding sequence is TGTGCCAGCAGCTACAGGGGCCTTCCCACCGGGGAGCTGTTTTTT. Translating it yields CASSYRGLPTGELFF.

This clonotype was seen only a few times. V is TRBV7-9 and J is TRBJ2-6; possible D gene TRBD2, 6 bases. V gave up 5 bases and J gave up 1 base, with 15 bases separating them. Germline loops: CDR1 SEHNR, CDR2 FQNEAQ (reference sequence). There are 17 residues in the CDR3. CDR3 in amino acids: CASSGWRRVSGANVLTF. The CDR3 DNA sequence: TGTGCCAGCAGCGGATGGAGGAGGGTTTCTGGGGCCAACGTCCTGACTTTC.

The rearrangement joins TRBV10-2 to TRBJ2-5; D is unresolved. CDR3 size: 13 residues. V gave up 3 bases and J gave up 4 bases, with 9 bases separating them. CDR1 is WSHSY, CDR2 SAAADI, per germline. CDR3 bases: TGCGCCAGCAGTGACTACGTTACAGAGACCCAGTACTTC. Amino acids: CASSDYVTETQYF.

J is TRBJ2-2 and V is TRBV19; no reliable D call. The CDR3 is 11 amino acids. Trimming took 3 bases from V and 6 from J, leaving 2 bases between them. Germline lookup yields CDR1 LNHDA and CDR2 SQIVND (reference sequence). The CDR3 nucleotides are TGTGCCAGTAGTATCTCCGGGGAGCTGTTTTTT. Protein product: CASSISGELFF.

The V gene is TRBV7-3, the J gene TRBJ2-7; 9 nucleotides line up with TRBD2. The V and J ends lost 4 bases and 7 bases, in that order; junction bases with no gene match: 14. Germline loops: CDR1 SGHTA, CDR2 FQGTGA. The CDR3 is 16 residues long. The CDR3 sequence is CASSSDGGRASDEQYF. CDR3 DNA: TGTGCCAGCAGCTCTGATGGCGGGAGGGCTTCTGATGAGCAGTACTTC.

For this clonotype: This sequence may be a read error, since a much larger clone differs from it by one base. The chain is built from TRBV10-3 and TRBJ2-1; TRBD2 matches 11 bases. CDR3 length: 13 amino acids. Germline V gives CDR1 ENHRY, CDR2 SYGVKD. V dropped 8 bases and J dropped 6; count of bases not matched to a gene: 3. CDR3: CAISSGGCNEQFF. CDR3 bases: TGTGCCATCTCTAGCGGGGGGTGCAATGAGCAGTTCTTC.

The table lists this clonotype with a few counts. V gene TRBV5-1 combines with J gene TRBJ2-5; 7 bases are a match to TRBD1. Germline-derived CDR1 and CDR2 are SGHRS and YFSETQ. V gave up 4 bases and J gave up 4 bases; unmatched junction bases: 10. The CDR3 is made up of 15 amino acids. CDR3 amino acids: CASSTLDRRRETQYF. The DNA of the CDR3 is TGCGCCAGCAGCACCCTGGACAGGCGTCGAGAGACCCAGTACTTC.

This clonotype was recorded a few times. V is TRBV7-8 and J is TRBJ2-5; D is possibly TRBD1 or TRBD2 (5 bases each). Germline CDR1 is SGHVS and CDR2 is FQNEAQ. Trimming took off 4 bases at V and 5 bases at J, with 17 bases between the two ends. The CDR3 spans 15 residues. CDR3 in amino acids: CASSSNRDRDETQYF. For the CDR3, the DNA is TGTGCCAGCAGCTCGAACCGGGACCGGGACGAGACCCAGTACTTC.

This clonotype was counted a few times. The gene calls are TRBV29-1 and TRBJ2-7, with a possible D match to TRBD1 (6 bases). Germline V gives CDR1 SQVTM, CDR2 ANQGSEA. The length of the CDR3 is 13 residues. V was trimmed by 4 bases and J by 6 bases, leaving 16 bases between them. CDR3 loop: CSVAPTGWREQYF. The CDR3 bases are TGCAGCGTTGCCCCAACAGGGTGGCGCGAGCAGTACTTC.